What follows is one T cell receptor (beta chain) and its context. Its target is unknown. The V and J ends lost 0 bases and 4 bases respectively, with 16 bases between them. CDR3 length: 17 amino acids. From germline, CDR1 is MGHRA and CDR2 YSYEKL. This sample was taken from a study of T cell repertoires in cytomegalovirus infection. The wider study: Newly reported HLA-C-restricted and thoroughly characterized HLA-B-restricted CMV epitopes were employed.

Each CDR3 protein is one row after TCRdb ran MiXCR on the reads. Here the sample spans under 500,000 distinct CDR3 sequences, approximately 42% being singletons. The clonotype originates from a human donor in good health (CMV status not recorded). Some clones in this sample may be carry-over from other donors' samples. V usage is TRBV4-1 and J usage is TRBJ1-5; unclear D gene. The specimen comprised cultured PBMCs, sampled from culture after CMV antigen stimulation. CDR3 region: CASSQDLFETRNQPQHF. CDR3 bases: TGCGCCAGCAGCCAAGATCTTTTTGAGACGAGGAATCAGCCCCAGCATTTT.